The 18 T cell receptor beta chains presented below share a single source sample, sequenced in a study of shared clonotypes between healthy human individuals. Method: immunoSEQ multiplex PCR; TCRdb's copy keeps in-frame clones and lacks some. The sample lists hundreds of thousands of clones, roughly 70% occurring once. The sample was memory CD4+ T cells sorted from blood. Indicated subset: CD45RA-negative fraction. The source is a woman aged 25 to 45 in good health.

V is TRBV21-1 and J is TRBJ2-2; the tabulated D call, TRBD2, remains unverified against the DNA. TRBV21-1 is a documented pseudogene. The CDR3 has 17 amino acids. The CDR3 protein is CASSIRASGSRPGELFF. The CDR3 nucleotides are TGTGCCAGCAGCATAAGGGCTAGCGGGTCGAGGCCCGGGGAGCTGTTTTTT.

The rearrangement links TRBV7-2 to TRBJ2-7; 9 bases agree with TRBD1. The CDR3 spans 14 residues. The V gene's germline CDR1 is SGHTA and CDR2 FQGNSA. The junction had 8 bases not matched to a gene; V was cut back by 5 bases and J by 6 bases. The DNA of the CDR3 is TGTGCCAGCAGCCCCTGGACAGGGGCGCGCGAGCAGTACTTC. It yields the protein CASSPWTGAREQYF. Filled out from reference TRBV7-2 and TRBJ2-7, the complete variable domain reads GAGVSQSPSNKVTEKGKDVELRCDPISGHTALYWYRQSLGQGLEFLIYFQGNSAPDKSGLPSDRFSAERTGGSVSTLTIQRTQQEDSAVYLCASSPWTGAREQYFGPGTRLTVT.

This sequence joins TRBV5-6 and TRBJ1-6, with D maybe TRBD1 (5 bases). The CDR3 extends over 14 amino acids. V was clipped by 0 bases and J by 9 bases, with 10 bases between them. Germline CDR1 is SGHDT and CDR2 is YYEEEE. CDR3 in DNA: TGTGCCAGCAGCTTGGCCGTGGGGGTTTCACCCCTCCACTTT. As protein: CASSLAVGVSPLHF.

This rearrangement joins TRBV5-1 to TRBJ1-1; 7 bases agree with TRBD1. The germline gives CDR1 SGHRS, CDR2 YFSETQ. This CDR3 has 14 amino acids. The J segment lost 3 bases and the V segment lost 4 bases, leaving 6 bases of the junction unmatched. CDR3 in amino acids: CASSPGQPYTEAFF. The CDR3 DNA follows: TGCGCCAGCAGCCCGGGACAGCCCTACACTGAAGCTTTCTTT.

This rearrangement joins TRBV19 to TRBJ2-2, with D possibly TRBD2 on 6 matching bases. This CDR3 has 15 residues. Germline V gene lookup returns CDR1 LNHDA and CDR2 SQIVND (reference sequence). V lost 4 bases and J lost 4, with 13 bases in between. The CDR3, as DNA: TGTGCCAGTAGTAAGGGACCGGGAGTCACCGGGGAGCTGTTTTTT. It specifies CASSKGPGVTGELFF.

The J gene is TRBJ2-3, the V gene TRBV6-5; 8 nucleotides agree with TRBD1. Trimming at V came to 6 bases and at J to 3 bases, leaving 5 bases not matched to a gene. CDR1 and CDR2 (germline): MNHEY, SVGAGI. This CDR3 has 14 amino acids. The CDR3 region is CASRPGGATDTQYF. In DNA, the CDR3 is TGTGCCAGCAGACCAGGGGGCGCAACAGATACGCAGTATTTT.

This clone is a singleton in its sample. J is TRBJ1-5 and V is TRBV19; D is uncertain. The V gene lost 7 bases and the J gene lost 0 bases, with 10 bases spanning the gap. The CDR3 length is 14 residues. Germline values: CDR1 LNHDA, CDR2 SQIVND (reference sequence). CDR3 DNA sequence: TGTGCCAGTACTTTGTCGAATAGCAATCAGCCCCAGCATTTT. Its translation: CASTLSNSNQPQHF.

This clone was recorded a few times. The genes are TRBV7-9 and TRBJ1-3; D not certain. CDR1 is SEHNR, CDR2 FQNEAQ, per germline (reference sequence). Trimming took 1 base from V and 0 from J, leaving 7 bases between them. The CDR3 has 15 residues. The CDR3 here is CASSLEESSGNTIYF. The CDR3 bases are TGTGCCAGCAGCTTAGAAGAGAGCTCTGGAAACACCATATATTTT.

This chain connects TRBV19 to TRBJ2-7, with D unclear. Trimming stripped 3 bases from V and 2 bases from J, with 5 bases between. CDR1 is LNHDA and CDR2 is SQIVND in the germline V gene (reference sequence). The CDR3 spans 12 residues. The CDR3 bases are TGTGCCAGTAGTATGAACCCCTACGAGCAGTACTTC. It specifies CASSMNPYEQYF.

The chain recombines TRBV2 with TRBJ2-7, with D perhaps matching TRBD1 or TRBD2 (6 bases each). Trimming pared 3 bases from V and 11 bases from J, leaving 17 bases between. In germline, CDR1 is SNHLY, CDR2 FYNNEI. The CDR3 totals 13 residues. CDR3 amino acids: CASSDGRGLREYF. As DNA, the CDR3 is TGTGCCAGCAGTGATGGCAGGGGACTTCGGGAGTACTTC. The full variable domain, rest sourced from reference TRBV2 and TRBJ2-7, is EPEVTQTPSHQVTQMGQEVILRCVPISNHLYFYWYRQILGQKVEFLVSFYNNEISEKSEIFDDQFSVERPDGSNFTLKIRSTKLEDSAMYFCASSDGRGLREYFGPGTRLTVT.

This clone has at least ten counts. Within the sample, other DNA sequences also encode this same CDR3. The genes are TRBV5-1 and TRBJ2-3; 8 nucleotides line up with TRBD1. V lost 0 bases and J lost 4; bases outside the gene matches: 4. This CDR3 is built from 15 residues. Germline V gene lookup returns CDR1 SGHRS and CDR2 YFSETQ. The CDR3 region is CASSLEDREADTQYF. The CDR3 region has the DNA TGCGCCAGCAGCTTGGAGGACAGGGAAGCAGATACGCAGTATTTT.

The gene calls are TRBV15 and TRBJ2-1; no firm D call. CDR3 size: 13 residues. CDR1 is LNHNV and CDR2 is YYDKDF in the germline V gene (reference sequence). V was pared by 3 bases and J by 4 bases, with 7 bases between. The CDR3 spells CATSSGSYNEQFF. In nucleotides, the CDR3 is TGTGCCACCAGCAGTGGAAGTTACAATGAGCAGTTCTTC. The variable domain in full, completed from reference TRBV15 and TRBJ2-1, reads DAMVIQNPRYQVTQFGKPVTLSCSQTLNHNVMYWYQQKSSQAPKLLFHYYDKDFNNEADTPDNFQSRRPNTSFCFLDIRSPGLGDTAMYLCATSSGSYNEQFFGPGTRLTVL.

This clone came up many times. The V call is TRBV5-1, the J call TRBJ2-3; D is unresolved. The CDR3 sequence is 13 residues long. CDR1 is SGHRS and CDR2 is YFSETQ in the germline V gene. The V end was cut by 7 bases, the J end by 2 bases, with 11 bases between. CDR3 coding DNA: TGCGCCAGCGGAACCGGTGCCACAGATACGCAGTATTTT. Translating it yields CASGTGATDTQYF.

The rearrangement links TRBV2 to TRBJ2-7, with TRBD2 identical over 13 bases. The CDR3 runs 16 residues. Germline loops: CDR1 SNHLY, CDR2 FYNNEI. V shed 3 bases, J shed 0 bases, and the junction held 2 bases outside the gene matches. The DNA for the CDR3 is TGTGCCAGCAGTGAGGGACTAGCGGGGAGCTCCTACGAGCAGTACTTC. Translation gives CASSEGLAGSSYEQYF.

The gene calls are TRBV29-1 and TRBJ1-1; D gene unclear. In germline, CDR1 is SQVTM, CDR2 ANQGSEA. The CDR3 sequence is 11 residues long. CDR3 protein: CPSGCSTEAFF. The CDR3 DNA is TGCCCCTCCGGGTGTAGCACTGAAGCTTTCTTT.

This clone is a singleton in its sample. In the same sample, other DNA sequences code for this CDR3. The CDR3 sequence is CASTLGGFQPQHF. CDR3 bases: TGTGCCAGTACCCTCGGGGGGTTCCAGCCCCAGCATTTT. The rearrangement uses TRBV19 and TRBJ1-5, with D perhaps matching TRBD1 (5 bases). The CDR3 loop spans 13 amino acids. The germline V and J ends were trimmed by 7 bases and 7 bases, with 14 bases remaining between them. Germline CDR1 and CDR2: LNHDA and SQIVND (reference sequence).

This clone turned up a few times. The V gene is TRBV5-5, the J gene TRBJ2-2; no clear D gene. V was shortened by 4 bases and J by 0 bases, with 13 bases between the two germline ends. CDR3 length: 16 amino acids. Per germline, CDR1 SGHKS and CDR2 YYEKEE (reference sequence). CDR3: CASSPGSQANTGELFF. As DNA, the CDR3 is TGTGCCAGCAGCCCTGGTTCCCAGGCGAACACCGGGGAGCTGTTTTTT.

The sample holds a few counts of this clone. This chain uses TRBV6-1 with TRBJ1-3, with D possibly being TRBD1 (5 bases). CDR1 MNHNS and CDR2 SASEGT come from the germline V gene. V was trimmed by 3 bases and J by 4 bases, leaving 10 bases between them. The CDR3 length is 14 residues. The CDR3 DNA follows: TGTGCCAGCAGTGACAGGGTCCGCGGAAACACCATATATTTT. Amino acids: CASSDRVRGNTIYF.